This T cell receptor (beta chain) was obtained from a study of pediatric ulcerative colitis (dated by TCRdb to the late 2010s). As for the study more broadly: From nine newly diagnosed, treatment-naive pediatric ulcerative colitis patients and four non-IBD control children, paired blood and rectal samples were collected.

Using the immunoSEQ TRB Survey service, rearranged CDR3 beta regions were amplified from genomic DNA with multiplex V and J primers. Survey-level sequencing depth of up to 500,000 reads per sample was used to keep depth equal across samples. Libraries were purified, pooled and sequenced on Illumina technology. Under the source paper's analysis protocol: Productive clonality, sample overlap, pairwise scatters, CDR3 beta length, V/D/J gene usage and productiveness were assessed with immunoSEQ online tools. Calculated diversity was the number of unique rearrangements divided by total templates times 100; Shannon and Simpson indices were also computed. Z-score normalized data were analyzed by principal component analysis with the R prcomp function and the ggbiplot package. Morisita's index was used to measure clonal overlap between blood and rectum within each subject. TCRdb retrieved this table from immuneACCESS and kept in-frame rearrangements only. Not all clones are present; in checked studies, unresolved V genes account for under half, and no reason is known for the remainder. That table gives V, J and clone size, and the DNA gave D and trimming. Counted in this sample were tens of thousands of clones; 80% to 90% of them appeared once. The top ten clonotypes cover approximately 1.5% of the sample.

This clone was seen only once. Its antigen remains unidentified. Per-nucleotide qualities are absent, and no much larger clonotype sits a single base away. The paper as a whole reports these results and caveats: Features of the rectal repertoire distinguished controls, mild-moderate colitis patients and acute severe colitis patients, and in acute severe colitis rectal diversity was lower because of clonal expansions. Because the repertoires came from total lymphocyte DNA, rare subsets such as regulatory T cells may have patterns that are not reflected. A couple of rectal CDR3 clonotypes were found in every ulcerative colitis patient but in no control. For technical reasons, the blood samples of a couple of patients yielded substantially fewer templates, so those samples were excluded from the blood-rectal overlap analysis. Compared with controls, ulcerative colitis patients showed significantly higher autologous blood-rectal clonal overlap, a finding that suggests increased T cell trafficking to inflamed tissue. Only a few individuals were included in the healthy control group, which was small.

In controls, colonoscopy was performed for suspected IBD, macroscopically and histologically normal endoscopy was observed, and no IBD diagnosis was made within the following year. A blood sample was obtained concurrently with the colonoscopy. The Wizard kit (Promega) was used to extract genomic DNA from both blood and intestinal samples. The CDR3 measures 14 amino acids from cysteine to phenylalanine. Left in the record is the CDR3 DNA by itself, 42 bases read in frame from the first base. The germline V end is reduced by 5 bases and the J end by 9 bases; junction bases left unmatched: 5. Taken from the germline V gene, the CDR1 and CDR2 loops are MNHEY and SVGAGI.

Sequencing was done on a sample of blood. The sequence came from a boy under 18 who was a control in a study of pediatric ulcerative colitis. The rearranged chain carries TRBV6-5 and TRBJ1-6, with 9 central nucleotides matching TRBD1. The nucleotide sequence is given as TGTGCCAGCAGTCGACAGGGGGTCCTTTCACCCCTCCACTTT. It translates as CASSRQGVLSPLHF.